This is a list of T cell receptor beta chains from one sample in a study of shared clonotypes between healthy human individuals. Libraries were prepared by immunoSEQ multiplex PCR; TCRdb keeps only in-frame clonotypes and omits some of them. In the table there are about 520,000 clones, around 96% of which are singletons. Sequencing was carried out using naive CD4+ T cells sorted from blood. The receptors shown here come from a woman aged 25 to 39 in good health. CDR3s include the opening cysteine and the closing phenylalanine or tryptophan. D genes are given only for firm matches. Only some rows state a clone size, as once, few, many or a class for expanded clones.

clone_size	d_call	v_call	j_call	cdr3_nt	cdr3_aa
few	TRBD1	TRBV2	TRBJ1-5	TGTGCCAGCAGTCCCAGACAGGGGTGGCAGCCCCAGCATTTT	CASSPRQGWQPQHF
-	-	TRBV29-1	TRBJ1-1	TGCAGCGTTGACCTCCTGACAGCTTTCTTT	CSVDLLTAFF
-	TRBD1	TRBV27	TRBJ2-5	TGTGCCAGCAGCCGCCCGGGACAGGGGCAAGAGACCCAGTACTTC	CASSRPGQGQETQYF
-	-	TRBV6-6	TRBJ1-1	TGTGCCAGCAGTCGTCGATATTTGGGGAACACTGAAGCTTTCTTT	CASSRRYLGNTEAFF
-	TRBD2	TRBV15	TRBJ2-1	TGTGCCACCAGCAGGGGGACTAGCATCTCCTACAATGAGCAGTTCTTC	CATSRGTSISYNEQFF
-	TRBD2	TRBV6-6	TRBJ2-7	TGTGCCAGCAGTTCGACTAGCGACTATGGGGAGCAGTACTTC	CASSSTSDYGEQYF
-	-	TRBV5-1	TRBJ1-3	TGCGCCAGCAGCGGGTCAGCGGGAAACACCATATATTTT	CASSGSAGNTIYF
-	TRBD2	TRBV25-1	TRBJ2-1	TGTGCCAGCAGGGACCGAGCCAGCGGGAACGACAATGAGCAGTTCTTC	CASRDRASGNDNEQFF
once	-	TRBV28	TRBJ2-2	TGTGCCAGCAGTTTATTGCCCGGGGGACAGCTGAACACCGGGGAGCTGTTTTTT	CASSLLPGGQLNTGELFF
-	TRBD2	TRBV5-4	TRBJ2-3	TGTGCCAGCAGCTTGAAGGCTAGCGGGAGTGCAGATACGCAGTATTTT	CASSLKASGSADTQYF
-	TRBD1	TRBV11-1	TRBJ2-7	TGTGCCAGCAGCTCGGACAGGGGAAACGAGCAGTACTTC	CASSSDRGNEQYF
-	TRBD2	TRBV7-2	TRBJ2-2	TGTGCCAGCAGCTTCGGGGGACTAGCGAACACCGGGGAGCTGTTTTTT	CASSFGGLANTGELFF
-	-	TRBV2	TRBJ2-1	TGTGCCAGCCACAGGTTGGCCTATGAGCAGTTCTTC	CASHRLAYEQFF